These 15 T cell receptor beta chains originate from one sample sequenced in a study of cytomegalovirus exposure and HLA in healthy donors. With 60 Vbeta and 13 Jbeta primers, the PCR was carried out. Profiled with immunoSEQ multiplex PCR; TCRdb holds only in-frame clones, not every one. Altogether 100,000 or so clones are present, around 75% being singletons, with the ten largest covering around 2.1%. Sequencing was carried out using PBMCs. These receptors were obtained from a man in his thirties or forties in good health and CMV-seronegative.

V is TRBV7-2 and J is TRBJ2-1, with TRBD2 matching 14 bases. J lost 9 bases, V lost 5 bases, and 12 bases had no gene match. The CDR3 covers 17 residues. Germline CDR1 and CDR2: SGHTA and FQGNSA. The CDR3 DNA sequence: TGTGCCAGCAGCCCCAGATCGACTAGCGGGGGGGCGGTTGAGCAGTTCTTC. Translating gives CASSPRSTSGGAVEQFF.

In its sample, this clone was seen a few times. The gene calls are TRBV6-1 and TRBJ1-5; the D gene is possibly TRBD1 (5 bases). CDR1 and CDR2 (germline): MNHNS, SASEGT. Trimming stripped 5 bases from V and 3 bases from J, with 11 bases between. The length of the CDR3 is 14 residues. Here the CDR3 reads CASSWGEANQPQHF. DNA for the CDR3: TGTGCCAGCAGTTGGGGGGAGGCCAATCAGCCCCAGCATTTT.

The rearrangement uses TRBV6-6 and TRBJ2-7; 10 bases agree with TRBD1. Germline V gene lookup returns CDR1 MNHNY and CDR2 SVGAGI (reference sequence). V was clipped by 6 bases and J by 2 bases; unmatched bases: 7. CDR3 length: 15 residues. CDR3 in DNA: TGTGCCAGCAGGCTCGAGACAGGGGGCCCCTACGAGCAGTACTTC. It encodes CASRLETGGPYEQYF.

Regarding this clone: A junction end diverges from the germline sequence, so it may reflect a read error. The chain carries TRBV7-9 and TRBJ1-1, with D unclear. The CDR3 is made up of 12 amino acids. Germline CDR1 SEHNR, CDR2 FQNEAQ (reference sequence). The CDR3 coding sequence is TGTTCCAGCACGAGTTTGAACACTGAAGCTTTCTTT. This encodes CSSTSLNTEAFF.

This chain's CDR3 is CASSLIQGNGYTF. In DNA, the CDR3 is TGTGCCAGCAGTTTAATACAGGGTAATGGCTACACCTTC. The rearrangement uses TRBV28 and TRBJ1-2; a weak D match, TRBD1 (6 bases). This CDR3 has 13 amino acids. CDR1 and CDR2 (germline): MDHEN, SYDVKM. The V end lost 2 bases, the J end lost 6 bases, and 10 bases lay between the germline ends.

The chain has TRBV6-6 and TRBJ2-3; possibly TRBD1 for D (6 bases). Germline values: CDR1 MNHNY, CDR2 SVGAGI (reference sequence). This CDR3 is built from 16 residues. V lost 5 bases and J 5 bases, leaving 20 bases between the germline ends. CDR3 in DNA: TGTGCCAGCAGTAGAGGGACAAGCGTTTTGGGAGATACGCAGTATTTT. Residues: CASSRGTSVLGDTQYF.

This chain links TRBV7-2 with TRBJ2-5; D is uncertain. CDR3 size: 14 residues. Trimming took 1 base from V and 8 from J, leaving 14 bases between them. The germline V gene encodes CDR1 SGHTA and CDR2 FQGNSA. The CDR3 nucleotides are TGTGCCAGCAGCTTAGGCGGAGACGTGGAAACCCAGTACTTC. This gives the protein CASSLGGDVETQYF.

V gene TRBV6-5 combines with J gene TRBJ2-3, with TRBD2 matching 7 bases. With 2 bases clipped from V and 1 base from J, the junction kept 6 bases outside the gene matches. Per germline, CDR1 MNHEY and CDR2 SVGAGI. The CDR3 is 16 residues long. For the CDR3, the DNA is TGTGCCAGCAGTTACCTCGGGGGGTTTGGCACAGATACGCAGTATTTT. It yields the protein CASSYLGGFGTDTQYF.

There are a few counts of this clone. CDR3 bases: TGCGCCAGCAGCCAAGATATCGTTGGCAGGGTCGAACAAGAGACCCAGTACTTC. Protein: CASSQDIVGRVEQETQYF. The rearrangement joins TRBV4-1 to TRBJ2-5; D may be TRBD1 (5 bases). V was pared by 0 bases and J by 2 bases, with 19 bases between. The germline CDR1 and CDR2 sequences are MGHRA and YSYEKL. The CDR3 extends over 18 amino acids.

This chain connects TRBV4-2 to TRBJ2-3; 13 bases agree with TRBD2. Germline V gene data show CDR1 as LGHNA and CDR2 as YNFKEQ. This CDR3 has 17 residues. V shed 3 bases and J 3 bases; nucleotides not matched to a gene: 6. The CDR3 loop is CASSHRTSGGQTDTQYF. CDR3 bases: TGTGCCAGCAGCCACCGGACTAGCGGGGGCCAAACAGATACGCAGTATTTT.

The gene calls are TRBV28 and TRBJ2-3; D possibly corresponds to TRBD1 (5 bases). Germline CDR1 reads MDHEN; CDR2 reads SYDVKM. The CDR3 is 17 amino acids. Trimming stripped 2 bases from V and 0 bases from J, with 15 bases between. CDR3 nucleotides: TGTGCCAGCAGTTTAAATTCGCAGGGTATAAGCACAGATACGCAGTATTTT. Encoded protein: CASSLNSQGISTDTQYF.

The chain uses TRBV6-4 and TRBJ2-5, with TRBD1 matching over 7 bases. The junction had 5 bases not matched to a gene; V was cut back by 5 bases and J by 5 bases. Germline CDR1 is MRHNA and CDR2 is SNTAGT. The CDR3 covers 13 residues. CDR3 sequence (DNA): TGTGCCAGCAGTCCCGTCAGGGGGGAGACCCAGTACTTC. Translation gives CASSPVRGETQYF.

This chain joins TRBV11-2 and TRBJ2-5; 13 nucleotides match TRBD2. In germline, CDR1 is SGHAT, CDR2 FQNNGV. This CDR3 comprises 16 residues. V lost 4 bases and J lost 4; bases outside the gene matches: 6. CDR3: CASSSGLAGAPETQYF. The CDR3 DNA sequence: TGTGCCAGCAGCTCCGGACTAGCGGGAGCCCCAGAGACCCAGTACTTC.

This clone appeared a single time. The V gene is TRBV18, the J gene TRBJ2-7; TRBD1 aligns across 7 bases. Trimming cost V 2 bases and J 0 bases; bases outside gene matches: 4. Germline V lookup: CDR1 KGHSH, CDR2 LQKENI. This CDR3 is 15 amino acids long. The CDR3 DNA sequence: TGTGCCAGCTCACCAGTGGGACAGACCTCCTACGAGCAGTACTTC. This gives the protein CASSPVGQTSYEQYF. Drawing the rest from reference TRBV18 and TRBJ2-7, the complete variable domain is NAGVMQNPRHLVRRRGQEARLRCSPMKGHSHVYWYRQLPEEGLKFMVYLQKENIIDESGMPKERFSAEFPKEGPSILRIQQVVRGDSAAYFCASSPVGQTSYEQYFGPGTRLTVT.

The chain has TRBV29-1 and TRBJ1-2; 8 bases are shared with TRBD1. The CDR3 covers 12 residues. Germline V gene data show CDR1 as SQVTM and CDR2 as ANQGSEA. The V and J ends lost 6 bases and 3 bases, in that order; junction bases with no gene match: 3. The CDR3 loop reads CSVTGADYGYTF. The CDR3 DNA follows: TGCAGCGTGACAGGGGCGGACTATGGCTACACCTTC.